This TCR beta chain is drawn from a study of beta chain features in type 1 diabetes. All of the isolated RNA was reverse transcribed, so expressed TCRB transcripts were sequenced. The data were produced by immunoSEQ multiplex PCR, yet TCRdb's version contains in-frame clones alone and is incomplete. This table holds a few hundred thousand clones, more than 9.5% found once. There are a few counts of this clone. Trimming removed 4 bases from V and 5 bases from J; junction bases left unmatched: 8. Germline CDR1 reads SGHRS; CDR2 reads YFSETQ. This CDR3 region has 14 residues. The V and J genes are TRBV5-1 and TRBJ2-7; TRBD1 matches 8 bases. The receptor was derived from a woman aged 25 to 45 in good health. The sample consisted of naive CD4+ T cells from blood. The CDR3 coding sequence is TGCGCCAGCAGCAGGGGACAGGACGCGCACGAGCAGTACTTC. As protein: CASSRGQDAHEQYF.